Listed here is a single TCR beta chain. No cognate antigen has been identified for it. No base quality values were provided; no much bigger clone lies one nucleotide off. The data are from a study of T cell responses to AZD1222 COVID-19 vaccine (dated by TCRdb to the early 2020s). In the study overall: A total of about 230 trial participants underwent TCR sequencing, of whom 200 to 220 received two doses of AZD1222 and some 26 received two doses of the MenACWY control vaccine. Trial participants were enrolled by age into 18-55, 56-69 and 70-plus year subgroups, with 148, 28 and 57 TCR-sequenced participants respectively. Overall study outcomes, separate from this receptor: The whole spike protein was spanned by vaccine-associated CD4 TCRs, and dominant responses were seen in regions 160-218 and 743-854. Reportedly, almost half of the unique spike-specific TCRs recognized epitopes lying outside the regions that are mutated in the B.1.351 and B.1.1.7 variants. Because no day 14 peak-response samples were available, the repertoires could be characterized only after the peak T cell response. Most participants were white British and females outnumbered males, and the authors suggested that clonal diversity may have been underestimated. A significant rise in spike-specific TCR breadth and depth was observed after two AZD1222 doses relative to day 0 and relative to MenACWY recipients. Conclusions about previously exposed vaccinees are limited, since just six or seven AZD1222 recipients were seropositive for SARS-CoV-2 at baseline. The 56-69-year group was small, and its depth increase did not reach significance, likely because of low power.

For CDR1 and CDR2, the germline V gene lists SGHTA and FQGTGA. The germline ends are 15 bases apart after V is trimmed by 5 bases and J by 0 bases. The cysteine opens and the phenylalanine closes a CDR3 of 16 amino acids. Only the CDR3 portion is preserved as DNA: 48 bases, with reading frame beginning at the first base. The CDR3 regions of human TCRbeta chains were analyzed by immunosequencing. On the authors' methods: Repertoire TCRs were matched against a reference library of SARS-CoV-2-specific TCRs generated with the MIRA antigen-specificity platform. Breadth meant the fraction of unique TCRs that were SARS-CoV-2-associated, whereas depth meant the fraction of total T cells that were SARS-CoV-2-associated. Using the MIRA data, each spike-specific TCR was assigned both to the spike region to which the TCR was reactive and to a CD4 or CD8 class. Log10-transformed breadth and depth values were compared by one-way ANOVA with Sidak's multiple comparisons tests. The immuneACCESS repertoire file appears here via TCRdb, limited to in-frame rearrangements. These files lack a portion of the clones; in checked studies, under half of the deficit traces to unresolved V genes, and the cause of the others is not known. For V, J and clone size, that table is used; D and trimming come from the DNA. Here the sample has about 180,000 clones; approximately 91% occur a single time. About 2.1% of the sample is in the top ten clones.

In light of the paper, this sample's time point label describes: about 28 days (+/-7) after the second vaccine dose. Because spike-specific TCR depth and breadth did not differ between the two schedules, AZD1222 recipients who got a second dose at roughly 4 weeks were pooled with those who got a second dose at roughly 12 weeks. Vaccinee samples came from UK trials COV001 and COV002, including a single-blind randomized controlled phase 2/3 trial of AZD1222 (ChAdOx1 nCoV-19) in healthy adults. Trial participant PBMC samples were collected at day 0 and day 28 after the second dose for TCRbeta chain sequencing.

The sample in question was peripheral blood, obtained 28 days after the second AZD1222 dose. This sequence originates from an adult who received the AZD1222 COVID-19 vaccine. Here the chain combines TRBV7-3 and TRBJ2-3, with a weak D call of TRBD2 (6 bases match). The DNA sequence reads TGTGCCAGCAGCCTCGGGACTCCAGCTAGCACAGATACGCAGTATTTT. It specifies CASSLGTPASTDTQYF.